This T cell receptor beta chain stems from a study of high-grade serous ovarian cancer treatment subgroups. Notes on the study in general: The analyses considered CDR3 and ignored CDR1 and CDR2. Tumors within one patient showed repertoire similarity of roughly 0.11 to 0.79. Clonal relatedness tracked neoantigen level, and by trend copy number and mutation load.

Only in-frame clones appear in the TCRdb table, and some are missing; sequencing was by immunoSEQ multiplex PCR. The sample lists 2,500 to 3,000 clones, 55% to 80% occurring once. Tumor samples were obtained before definitive surgery or chemotherapy. Worth noting for this clone: Its antigen is not known.

This clonotype originated in a human donor with high-grade serous ovarian cancer. The sequencing input was tumor tissue.

This chain's CDR3 is CASSLGSYGYTF. In nucleotides, the CDR3 is TGCGCCAGCAGCTTGGGTAGCTATGGCTACACCTTC. The chain combines TRBV5-1 with TRBJ1-2; D remains unclear. The germline V gene has CDR1 SGHRS and CDR2 YFSETQ. The CDR3 covers 12 residues. The V end was cut by 0 bases, the J end by 4 bases, with 4 bases between.